A single sample gave rise to the 18 T cell receptor beta chains below, sequenced in a study of cytomegalovirus exposure and HLA in healthy donors. Vbeta (60) and Jbeta (13) primers were used in the PCR. Clones were read by immunoSEQ multiplex PCR, and TCRdb kept only the in-frame ones, dropping some. The sample contains 160,000 or so clones, roughly 79% of which appear only once. The sequencing input was PBMCs. These receptors all come from a woman aged 40 to 50 in good health and CMV-seronegative.

CDR3 amino acids: CASKGQGFTQYF. As DNA, the CDR3 is TGTGCCAGTAAAGGACAGGGGTTTACCCAGTACTTC. This chain joins TRBV2 and TRBJ2-5, with TRBD1 identical over 9 bases. The J segment lost 8 bases and the V segment lost 9 bases, leaving 7 bases of the junction unmatched. There are 12 residues in the CDR3. Per the germline V gene, CDR1 is SNHLY and CDR2 is FYNNEI.

This clone appeared once. This chain uses TRBV5-1 with TRBJ2-7; D may be TRBD1 (5 bases). From germline, CDR1 is SGHRS and CDR2 YFSETQ. The CDR3 consists of 12 residues. V lost 5 bases, J lost 3 bases, and 9 bases lay in between. The CDR3 here is CASRDNYYEQYF. Written as DNA, the CDR3 is TGCGCCAGCAGGGACAACTACTACGAGCAGTACTTC.

J is TRBJ1-5 and V is TRBV27, with a possible D match to TRBD1 (5 bases). The CDR3 runs 12 residues. From germline, CDR1 is MNHEY and CDR2 SMNVEV (reference sequence). Deletions cut 8 bases from V and 8 bases from J, with 13 bases between. CDR3 in amino acids: CASCGEGEPQHF. DNA of the CDR3: TGTGCCAGCTGCGGGGAAGGGGAGCCCCAGCATTTT.

The rearrangement uses TRBV5-1 and TRBJ2-1; D is ambiguous. Trimming cost V 0 bases and J 9 bases, with 13 bases left between them. The V gene's germline CDR1 is SGHRS and CDR2 YFSETQ. The CDR3 is 14 amino acids. The DNA of the CDR3 is TGCGCCAGCAGCTTGGAGGTTACGAACAGTGAGCAGTTCTTC. Translated: CASSLEVTNSEQFF.

In the case of this clone: Sequence at one end of the junction differs from germline and may be a read error. CDR3 residues: CASSLPQFRQGPSNYGYTF. The CDR3 bases are TGTGCTAGCAGCTTACCACAATTTCGACAGGGCCCCTCTAACTATGGCTACACCTTC. The J gene is TRBJ1-2, the V gene TRBV7-7; the match to TRBD1 covers 7 bases. CDR3 length: 19 residues. The germline V gene has CDR1 SSHAT and CDR2 FNYEAQ (reference sequence).

CDR3 protein: CASSGEGSTDTQYF. In DNA form, the CDR3 reads TGTGCCAGCAGCGGGGAGGGCAGCACAGATACGCAGTATTTT. V usage is TRBV9 and J usage is TRBJ2-3; 7 bases are a match to TRBD2. Per germline, CDR1 SGDLS and CDR2 YYNGEE. This CDR3 spans 14 amino acids. J lost 0 bases, V lost 3 bases, and 1 base had no gene match.

The chain recombines TRBV28 with TRBJ2-7; TRBD1 aligns across 9 bases. This CDR3 region has 16 residues. J was trimmed by 2 bases and V by 4 bases; bases with no gene match: 9. Germline CDR1 is MDHEN and CDR2 is SYDVKM. This CDR3 is CASSYPRQGGTYEQYF. The CDR3 DNA is TGTGCCAGCAGTTACCCTAGACAGGGGGGAACCTACGAGCAGTACTTC.

This sequence joins TRBV7-8 and TRBJ1-2; 7 nucleotides match TRBD1. The CDR3 extends over 13 amino acids. V gave up 5 bases and J gave up 11 bases; unmatched junction bases: 11. CDR1 is SGHVS, CDR2 FQNEAQ, per germline. Written as DNA, the CDR3 is TGTGCCAGCAGCCGGGGACAGATGAGAGAGTACACCTTC. This encodes CASSRGQMREYTF.

This clone has only a few counts. This chain connects TRBV11-3 to TRBJ2-1, with D maybe TRBD2 (5 bases). This CDR3 has 17 residues. Per germline, CDR1 SGHNT and CDR2 YENEEA. V was shortened by 1 base and J by 0 bases, with 13 bases between the two germline ends. DNA for the CDR3: TGTGCCAGCAGCTTAGCGGGATGGGCGATCTCCTACAATGAGCAGTTCTTC. This translates into CASSLAGWAISYNEQFF.

The chain employs TRBV5-1 and TRBJ2-2, with D perhaps matching TRBD1 (6 bases). V lost 3 bases, J lost 2 bases, and 14 bases lay in between. The CDR3 is 16 amino acids. Germline assignment: CDR1 SGHRS and CDR2 YFSETQ. This CDR3 reads CASSSGQPRNTGELFF. CDR3 nucleotides: TGCGCCAGCAGCTCCGGACAGCCAAGAAACACCGGGGAGCTGTTTTTT.

Here the CDR3 reads CASSPREGRHYEQYF. The CDR3 coding sequence is TGTGCCAGCAGCCCCCGGGAGGGTCGGCACTACGAGCAGTACTTC. The chain uses TRBV7-8 and TRBJ2-7; 8 positions agree with TRBD2. The CDR3 totals 15 residues. Germline V lookup: CDR1 SGHVS, CDR2 FQNEAQ. J gave up 3 bases and V 5 bases, and 9 bases lay outside the gene matches.

The rearrangement links TRBV7-2 to TRBJ2-1; 8 nucleotides line up with TRBD2. CDR1 is SGHTA and CDR2 is FQGNSA in the germline V gene. This CDR3 contains 16 residues. Losses at the gene ends were 2 bases for V and 8 bases for J; bases not matched to a gene: 11. CDR3 bases: TGTGCCAGCAGCTTATTAGCGGGGCTCCCTTGGGATGAGCAGTTCTTC. It is translated as CASSLLAGLPWDEQFF. The full variable domain, its missing parts supplied by reference TRBV7-2 and TRBJ2-1, is GAGVSQSPSNKVTEKGKDVELRCDPISGHTALYWYRQSLGQGLEFLIYFQGNSAPDKSGLPSDRFSAERTGGSVSTLTIQRTQQEDSAVYLCASSLLAGLPWDEQFFGPGTRLTVL.

The V and J genes are TRBV6-1 and TRBJ1-3, with D possibly TRBD1 on 5 matching bases. Germline lookup yields CDR1 MNHNS and CDR2 SASEGT. V was trimmed by 8 bases and J by 6 bases, leaving 11 bases between them. The CDR3 contains 12 residues. The chain's CDR3 is CASFGASNTIYF. The CDR3 DNA sequence: TGTGCCAGCTTTGGGGCCTCAAACACCATATATTTT.

This chain uses TRBV6-1 with TRBJ1-4, with D possibly matching TRBD1 (5 bases). CDR1 MNHNS and CDR2 SASEGT come from the germline V gene. This CDR3 contains 15 residues. V shed 2 bases and J shed 16 bases, with 23 bases lying between them. In nucleotides, the CDR3 is TGTGCCAGCAGTGAATCAAATCGGTGGACGGACATAAGGTTTTTT. As protein: CASSESNRWTDIRFF.

V usage is TRBV29-1 and J usage is TRBJ2-3, with D perhaps TRBD2 (6 bases). Between the trimmed V and J ends, which lost 5 bases and 6 bases, there was a span of 12 bases. Germline CDR1 is SQVTM and CDR2 is ANQGSEA. This CDR3 has 12 residues. The CDR3 region has the DNA TGCAGCGTTCGTCGGGAGTCGGATACGCAGTATTTT. Encoded protein: CSVRRESDTQYF.

This clone was seen a handful of times. CDR3 region: CASLELGGTDTQYF. The CDR3 DNA is TGTGCCAGCTTGGAGTTAGGAGGCACAGATACGCAGTATTTT. The chain links TRBV6-1 to TRBJ2-3; D remains ambiguous. Germline V gene sequence: CDR1 MNHNS, CDR2 SASEGT. V lost 8 bases to trimming and J lost 1 base, with 13 bases between them. The CDR3 totals 14 residues.

The chain carries TRBV19 and TRBJ2-6, with TRBD1 as a possible D gene (7 bases). The germline V gene has CDR1 LNHDA and CDR2 SQIVND (reference sequence). The CDR3 contains 17 residues. V lost 3 bases and J lost 3, with 15 bases in between. The CDR3 here is CASSMGRQGGGANVLTF. In DNA form, the CDR3 reads TGTGCCAGTAGTATGGGAAGACAGGGAGGTGGGGCCAACGTCCTGACTTTC.

This clone has a single count. Written as DNA, the CDR3 is TGTGCCTGGAGAGTAGCGGGAGGGCCTGCAGGGGCCAACGTCCTGACTTTC. It codes for CAWRVAGGPAGANVLTF. The chain joins TRBV30 to TRBJ2-6; 11 nucleotides agree with TRBD2. V lost 3 bases to trimming and J lost 4 bases; unmatched junction nucleotides: 8. The germline V gene has CDR1 GTSNPN and CDR2 SVGIG (reference sequence). This CDR3 has 17 amino acids.